The sequence of this TCR beta chain was determined in a study of CD8+ T cells in alopecia areata. Study-level findings and limits: Higher clonality was seen in lesional scalp than in normal scalp, especially in alopecia totalis/universalis. TCRs were shared less clearly across patients than in mice, possibly for HLA-related reasons.

Separation by sorting yielded CD4+ and CD8+ T cells from PBMCs. Trimming pared 6 bases from V and 8 bases from J, leaving 11 bases between. This CDR3 contains 12 residues. Germline CDR1 and CDR2: MDHEN and SYDVKM. As for this clone: What it binds is not known.

Sequencing templates came from extracted RNA that was reverse transcribed into cDNA. Profiled with immunoSEQ multiplex PCR; TCRdb holds only in-frame clones, not every one. The sample holds about 140,000 clones, approximately 60% seen once. The source is a human donor in good health. Input material: CD8+ T cells sorted from blood. This chain links TRBV28 with TRBJ2-1; D possibly corresponds to TRBD2 (7 bases). In nucleotides, the CDR3 is TGTGCCAGCAGGGGGGGGCCTCATGAGCAGTTCTTC. This codes for CASRGGPHEQFF.